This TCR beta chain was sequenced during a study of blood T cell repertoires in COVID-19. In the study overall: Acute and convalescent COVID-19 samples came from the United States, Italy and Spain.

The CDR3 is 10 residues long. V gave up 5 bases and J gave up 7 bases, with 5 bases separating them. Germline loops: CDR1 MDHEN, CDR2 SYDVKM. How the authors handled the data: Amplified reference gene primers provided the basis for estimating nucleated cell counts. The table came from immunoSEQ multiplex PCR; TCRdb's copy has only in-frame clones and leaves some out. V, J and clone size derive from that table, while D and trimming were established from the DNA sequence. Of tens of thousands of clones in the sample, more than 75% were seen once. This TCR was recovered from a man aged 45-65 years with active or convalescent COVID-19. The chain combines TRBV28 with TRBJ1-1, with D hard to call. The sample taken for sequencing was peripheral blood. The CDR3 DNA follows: TGTGCCAGCAGTAAATATGAAGCTTTCTTT. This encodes CASSKYEAFF.